The 29 T cell receptor beta chains presented below share a single source sample, sequenced in a study of T cells in Graves' hyperthyroidism and ophthalmopathy. Amplification targeted TCR beta CDR3 regions from RNA transcripts. A first-round RT-PCR of the TCR CDR3 used the HTBI primer set. TCRdb independently ran MiXCR on the multiplex PCR reads; one entry per CDR3 protein. The top ten clones hold 7% to 9% of a sample with about 600,000 distinct CDR3 sequences, 14% of them seen once. Material: blood. The receptors originated from a woman aged 18 to 35 with Graves' ophthalmopathy.

This clonotype was counted at least ten times. The chain joins TRBV27 to TRBJ2-1, with TRBD1 as a possible D gene (6 bases). The CDR3 has 13 amino acids. Germline loops: CDR1 MNHEY, CDR2 SMNVEV (reference sequence). Trimming shortened V by 0 bases and J by 8 bases, and 8 bases separated the two germline ends. CDR3 DNA: TGTGCCAGCAGTTTATCGGGACACTATGAGCAGTTCTTC. This translates into CASSLSGHYEQFF.

This chain connects TRBV14 to TRBJ2-7, with D possibly matching TRBD1 (5 bases). This CDR3 spans 14 amino acids. The V end was cut by 4 bases, the J end by 3 bases, with 13 bases between. Germline V gives CDR1 SGHDN, CDR2 FVKESK. The CDR3 DNA reads TGTGCCAGCAGCCGGTTTAGGGGCAGCTACGAGCAGTACTTC. Its translation: CASSRFRGSYEQYF.

J is TRBJ1-2 and V is TRBV14, with D uncertain. The germline V gene has CDR1 SGHDN and CDR2 FVKESK. The CDR3 length is 14 residues. V lost 4 bases and J lost 5, with 14 bases in between. DNA of the CDR3: TGTGCCAGCAGCCCCCTGGGTAAAGCTTATGGCTACACCTTC. It translates to CASSPLGKAYGYTF.

This clonotype occurred many times. The DNA for the CDR3 is TGTGCCAGCAACTTCGCAGGTGTGGACACTGAAGCTTTCTTT. Amino acids: CASNFAGVDTEAFF. The V and J genes are TRBV7-2 and TRBJ1-1; D unresolved. The CDR3 has 14 residues. With 7 bases removed from V and 3 bases from J, the gap between germline ends came to 15 bases. From germline, CDR1 is SGHTA and CDR2 FQGNSA.

This clonotype was seen at least ten times. This chain links TRBV12-3 or TRBV12-4 with TRBJ1-6, with TRBD1 matching 9 bases. After removal of 6 bases from V and 5 bases from J, the junction contained 5 bases not matched to a gene. This CDR3 region has 15 residues. CDR3 DNA sequence: TGTGCCAGCAGGTCGGGACAGGGAAATAATTCACCCCTCCACTTT. Its protein is CASRSGQGNNSPLHF.

The chain has TRBV12-3 or TRBV12-4 and TRBJ2-1; D is ambiguous. V was clipped by 5 bases and J by 6 bases, with 11 bases between them. This CDR3 comprises 13 residues. CDR3 loop: CASSPSRRNEQFF. CDR3 bases: TGTGCCAGCAGTCCCTCCAGGCGCAATGAGCAGTTCTTC.

This clonotype was detected ten times or more. This chain uses TRBV12-3 or TRBV12-4 with TRBJ1-1; D is unclear. V was cut by 6 bases and J by 0 bases, with 5 bases left in between. The CDR3 consists of 12 residues. The CDR3 coding sequence is TGTGCCAGCAGGGGCATGAACACTGAAGCTTTCTTT. It encodes CASRGMNTEAFF.

This clonotype was seen ten or more times. The CDR3 DNA follows: TGTGCCAGCAGTTACAGCGCGGGGGACTCCTACAATGAGCAGTTCTTC. It yields the protein CASSYSAGDSYNEQFF. V usage is TRBV27 and J usage is TRBJ2-1; 7 bases line up with TRBD2. The V gene's germline CDR1 is MNHEY and CDR2 SMNVEV (reference sequence). J gave up 0 bases and V 4 bases, and 6 bases lay outside the gene matches. The CDR3 has 16 residues.

The chain couples TRBV11-2 to TRBJ1-1; 10 bases align to TRBD1. Looked up from germline, CDR1 is SGHAT and CDR2 is FQNNGV. This CDR3 spans 19 amino acids. With V trimmed by 5 bases and J by 1 base, 16 bases remained unmatched. CDR3 protein: CASSQVRGQGPRGNTEAFF. CDR3 in DNA: TGTGCCAGCAGCCAAGTAAGGGGACAGGGGCCAAGAGGGAACACTGAAGCTTTCTTT.

This chain joins TRBV7-8 and TRBJ2-3; a possible D gene is TRBD2 (7 bases). Germline V lookup: CDR1 SGHVS, CDR2 FQNEAQ. CDR3 length equals 17 residues. V was trimmed by 3 bases and J by 2 bases, leaving 18 bases between them. CDR3: CASSFGGGSGYTDTQYF. The DNA of the CDR3 is TGTGCCAGCAGCTTTGGGGGCGGGAGTGGCTACACAGATACGCAGTATTTT. Together with reference TRBV7-8 and TRBJ2-3, the CDR3 gives the full variable domain: GAGVSQSPRYKVAKRGQDVALRCDPISGHVSLFWYQQALGQGPEFLTYFQNEAQLDKSGLPSDRFFAERPEGSVSTLKIQRTQQEDSAVYLCASSFGGGSGYTDTQYFGPGTRLTVL.

At least ten counts were recorded for this clonotype. The chain is built from TRBV6-1 and TRBJ1-3; D ambiguous. The V and J ends lost 3 bases and 3 bases respectively, with 15 bases between them. The CDR3 runs to 16 residues. Germline V gene data show CDR1 as MNHNS and CDR2 as SASEGT. In nucleotides, the CDR3 is TGTGCCAGCAGTGACCTCTACGTCGGTTTTGGAAACACCATATATTTT. It encodes CASSDLYVGFGNTIYF.

The V call is TRBV27, the J call TRBJ1-1, with D maybe TRBD1 (6 bases). Trimming took 7 bases from V and 10 from J, leaving 22 bases between them. In germline, CDR1 is MNHEY, CDR2 SMNVEV (reference sequence). This CDR3 has 14 amino acids. The CDR3 DNA is TGTGCCAGCACCCCACAGGGTTACCTCGGTGGAGCTTTCTTT. This gives the protein CASTPQGYLGGAFF.

To note about this clonotype: A single base separates this from a much larger clone, so it may be a read error. This chain connects TRBV5-1 to TRBJ2-3; possibly TRBD2 for D (6 bases). Looked up from germline, CDR1 is SGHRS and CDR2 is YFSETQ. Trimming pared 3 bases from V and 4 bases from J, leaving 12 bases between. CDR3 size: 14 residues. The CDR3: CASSWGTFSDTQYF. The CDR3, as DNA: TGCGCCAGCAGCTGGGGGACTTTCTCAGATACGCAGTATTTT.

This clonotype has only a few counts. The chain combines TRBV12-3 or TRBV12-4 with TRBJ2-1; weak D call: TRBD2 (6 bases). This CDR3 is 13 amino acids long. The ends were cut back, 10 bases at V and 7 bases at J, with 17 bases in the middle. The CDR3 sequence: CATTGLAGNEQFF. CDR3 coding DNA: TGTGCCACCACGGGACTGGCTGGGAATGAGCAGTTCTTC.

This clonotype was seen ten or more times. This chain joins TRBV7-9 and TRBJ2-7, with a weak D call TRBD1 (6 bases). V was pared by 1 base and J by 0 bases, with 16 bases between. The CDR3 covers 17 residues. Germline assignment: CDR1 SEHNR and CDR2 FQNEAQ (reference sequence). The CDR3 here is CASSLVSPGHFSYEQYF. CDR3 DNA: TGTGCCAGCAGCTTAGTCAGCCCGGGACATTTCTCCTACGAGCAGTACTTC.

The rearrangement links TRBV29-1 to TRBJ1-3; 11 bases fit TRBD1. The germline CDR1 and CDR2 sequences are SQVTM and ANQGSEA. This CDR3 has 15 residues. V trimming: 3 bases; J trimming: 2 bases; junction bases outside the gene matches: 3. The CDR3 nucleotides read TGCAGCGTTGACCCGGGACAGGGGGCTGGAAACACCATATATTTT. The encoded protein is CSVDPGQGAGNTIYF.

The rearrangement uses TRBV30 and TRBJ2-3; 7 bases match TRBD2. Germline lookup yields CDR1 GTSNPN and CDR2 SVGIG (reference sequence). V shed 1 base, J shed 2 bases, and the junction held 6 bases outside the gene matches. This CDR3 contains 15 residues. The CDR3 region is CAWSDGEGITDTQYF. The DNA of the CDR3 is TGTGCCTGGAGTGATGGGGAGGGAATCACAGATACGCAGTATTTT.

This clonotype was picked up many times. This chain joins TRBV12-3 or TRBV12-4 and TRBJ1-5; D might be TRBD1 (5 bases). This CDR3 has 15 residues. V lost 3 bases and J 1 base, leaving 10 bases between the germline ends. The CDR3 is CASSLRGNSNQPQHF. The CDR3 DNA follows: TGTGCCAGCAGTTTGAGGGGAAACAGCAATCAGCCCCAGCATTTT.

This clonotype was observed a few times. The V and J genes are TRBV5-6 and TRBJ1-6; 7 positions match TRBD1. The CDR3 sequence is 17 residues long. The germline gives CDR1 SGHDT, CDR2 YYEEEE. J gave up 9 bases and V 6 bases, and 18 bases lay outside the gene matches. The DNA for the CDR3 is TGTGCCAGCAACAGGGGAAATGAGGCTTGGGACTCTTCACCCCTCCACTTT. Translated: CASNRGNEAWDSSPLHF.

This clonotype appeared a few times. This chain links TRBV25-1 with TRBJ2-1, with D possibly matching TRBD2 (6 bases). Per germline, CDR1 MGHDK and CDR2 SYGVNS. The CDR3 spans 14 residues. With 3 bases removed from V and 9 bases from J, the gap between germline ends came to 15 bases. In DNA form, the CDR3 reads TGTGCCAGCAGTGAGATTGACGGGAGTGTTGAGCAGTTCTTC. It codes for CASSEIDGSVEQFF. The variable domain in full, with the rest retrieved from reference TRBV25-1 and TRBJ2-1, is EADIYQTPRYLVIGTGKKITLECSQTMGHDKMYWYQQDPGMELHLIHYSYGVNSTEKGDLSSESTVSRIRTEHFPLTLESARPSHTSQYLCASSEIDGSVEQFFGPGTRLTVL.

This clonotype appeared many times. The V gene is TRBV28, the J gene TRBJ1-1; no definite D call. Germline V gene data show CDR1 as MDHEN and CDR2 as SYDVKM. This CDR3 has 13 residues. V lost 3 bases and J 4 bases, leaving 9 bases between the germline ends. The chain's CDR3 is CASSLLQSTEAFF. The CDR3, as DNA: TGTGCCAGCAGTTTGTTACAATCCACTGAAGCTTTCTTT.

This clonotype was seen at least ten times. The V gene is TRBV7-8, the J gene TRBJ2-7; TRBD1 matches at 7 bases. Losses at the gene ends were 5 bases for V and 2 bases for J; bases not matched to a gene: 6. The germline CDR1 and CDR2 sequences are SGHVS and FQNEAQ. This CDR3 contains 14 residues. DNA of the CDR3: TGTGCCAGCAGCCCCGGCGACAGGGCCTACGAGCAGTACTTC. It is translated as CASSPGDRAYEQYF.

This clonotype was observed at least ten times. The chain combines TRBV7-9 with TRBJ2-1, with 8 bases aligning to TRBD2. Per germline, CDR1 SEHNR and CDR2 FQNEAQ (reference sequence). The length of the CDR3 is 13 residues. The trim removed 6 bases at V and 4 bases at J, leaving 2 bases unmatched. CDR3 sequence: CASRREAYNEQFF. Here the CDR3 DNA reads TGTGCCAGCAGGCGGGAGGCTTACAATGAGCAGTTCTTC.

The chain links TRBV20-1 to TRBJ2-6; possibly TRBD2 for D (5 bases). The CDR3 totals 14 residues. CDR1 is DFQATT, CDR2 SNEGSKA, per germline (reference sequence). V shed 3 bases and J shed 3 bases, with 9 bases lying between them. This CDR3 is CSASTSGGANVLTF. Here the CDR3 DNA reads TGCAGTGCTAGTACTAGTGGTGGGGCCAACGTCCTGACTTTC.

This clonotype was seen more than once but under ten times. The CDR3: CASSQVGQGSNQPQHF. The CDR3 DNA reads TGTGCCAGCAGCCAAGTGGGACAGGGGAGCAATCAGCCCCAGCATTTT. The V call is TRBV4-2, the J call TRBJ1-5; 10 nucleotides match TRBD1. This CDR3 is 16 amino acids long. Unmatched junction bases numbered 1, after V lost 1 base and J lost 1 base. Germline lookup yields CDR1 LGHNA and CDR2 YNFKEQ.

This clonotype was seen many times. The V gene is TRBV5-5, the J gene TRBJ1-5; D gene unclear. CDR1 is SGHKS and CDR2 is YYEKEE in the germline V gene (reference sequence). This CDR3 spans 14 amino acids. Trimming cost V 3 bases and J 7 bases, with 14 bases left between them. The CDR3 loop is CASSSPQQPQPQHF. For the CDR3, the DNA is TGTGCCAGCAGCTCCCCACAGCAACCCCAGCCCCAGCATTTT.

This clonotype was observed many times. V gene TRBV29-1 combines with J gene TRBJ2-3; TRBD2 is a possible D gene (5 bases). Between the trimmed V and J ends, which lost 6 bases and 0 bases, there was a span of 13 bases. Germline V CDR1 and CDR2: SQVTM, ANQGSEA. The CDR3 length is 14 residues. CDR3 sequence (DNA): TGCAGCGTCTCCAGCGGTTCTAGCACAGATACGCAGTATTTT. Translating gives CSVSSGSSTDTQYF.

The rearrangement uses TRBV29-1 and TRBJ2-4; tentatively, D is TRBD2 (6 bases). This CDR3 is 13 amino acids long. Trimming removed 7 bases from V and 7 bases from J, with 17 bases in between. CDR1 and CDR2 from the germline V gene are SQVTM and ANQGSEA. This CDR3 reads CSAPWGVENIQYF. CDR3 DNA: TGCAGCGCCCCTTGGGGGGTGGAGAACATTCAGTACTTC.

The chain recombines TRBV19 with TRBJ1-2; D unclear. Germline V gives CDR1 LNHDA, CDR2 SQIVND (reference sequence). The V gene lost 8 bases and the J gene lost 8 bases, with 12 bases spanning the gap. This CDR3 is built from 11 residues. The CDR3 protein is CASRAPRGYTF. CDR3 nucleotides: TGTGCCAGTCGGGCCCCTCGGGGCTACACCTTC.